This passage covers 8 T cell receptor beta chains from one sample sequenced in a study of cytomegalovirus exposure and HLA in healthy donors. PCR involved 60 Vbeta and 13 Jbeta primers. Sequencing used immunoSEQ multiplex PCR; TCRdb keeps in-frame clones, though not all of them. Of about 150,000 clones listed, 75% to 90% are singletons. The sample taken for sequencing was PBMCs. All receptors derive from a boy younger than 10 in good health and CMV-seronegative.

The genes are TRBV2 and TRBJ2-5, with TRBD1 as a possible D gene (6 bases). V was shortened by 3 bases and J by 4 bases, with 9 bases between the two germline ends. This CDR3 contains 13 residues. CDR1 SNHLY and CDR2 FYNNEI come from the germline V gene. The CDR3 DNA is TGTGCCAGCAGTGAGGGCAGGGGAGAGACCCAGTACTTC. Translated, it gives CASSEGRGETQYF.

The chain is built from TRBV9 and TRBJ1-4, with D perhaps TRBD1 (5 bases). Germline CDR1 reads SGDLS; CDR2 reads YYNGEE. The germline V and J ends were trimmed by 0 bases and 7 bases, with 13 bases remaining between them. The CDR3 loop spans 15 amino acids. CDR3 DNA sequence: TGTGCCAGCAGCGTAGGAGGCAGGGTTAGTGAAAAACTGTTTTTT. As protein: CASSVGGRVSEKLFF.

The chain links TRBV19 to TRBJ1-3; tentative D call: TRBD1 (6 bases). The germline CDR1 and CDR2 sequences are LNHDA and SQIVND (reference sequence). Deletions cut 7 bases from V and 0 bases from J, with 19 bases between. This CDR3 is 17 amino acids long. This CDR3 is CASTPTDRGLSGNTIYF. CDR3 coding DNA: TGTGCCAGTACCCCAACGGACAGAGGACTCTCTGGAAACACCATATATTTT.

As regards this clone: Distinct nucleotide sequences in the sample also encode this CDR3. The V call is TRBV2, the J call TRBJ2-1; the D is unclear. The germline V and J ends were trimmed by 3 bases and 3 bases, with 6 bases remaining between them. The CDR3 runs 13 residues. Germline-derived CDR1 and CDR2 are SNHLY and FYNNEI. CDR3: CASSERSYNEQFF. Here the CDR3 DNA reads TGTGCCAGCAGTGAGCGGAGCTACAATGAGCAGTTCTTC.

This chain joins TRBV5-6 and TRBJ2-7; D may be TRBD2 (5 bases). In germline, CDR1 is SGHDT, CDR2 YYEEEE. The CDR3 covers 17 residues. V was cut by 1 base and J by 0 bases, with 17 bases left in between. The CDR3 DNA is TGTGCCAGCAGCTTGTATAAGGAAGCACTAGGCTCCTACGAGCAGTACGTC. It yields the protein CASSLYKEALGSYEQYV.

The J gene is TRBJ1-2, the V gene TRBV6-5; D is possibly TRBD1 (5 bases). Trimming left V 4 bases short and J 6 bases short, with 12 bases between. The germline gives CDR1 MNHEY, CDR2 SVGAGI. This CDR3 comprises 13 residues. For the CDR3, the DNA is TGTGCCAGCAGTTGGGAGGGGAGAGATGGCTACACCTTC. It encodes CASSWEGRDGYTF.

The chain is built from TRBV4-3 and TRBJ2-2; no clear D gene. Trimming left V 0 bases short and J 0 bases short, with 8 bases between. Germline CDR1 reads LGHNA; CDR2 reads YSLEER. The CDR3 sequence is 16 residues long. The CDR3 bases are TGCGCCAGCAGCCAAGATACTTACGCGAACACCGGGGAGCTGTTTTTT. This sequence encodes CASSQDTYANTGELFF.

The rearrangement uses TRBV15 and TRBJ1-2; D call uncertain. Germline V gives CDR1 LNHNV, CDR2 YYDKDF (reference sequence). Trimming removed 0 bases from V and 6 bases from J, with 14 bases in between. The CDR3 has 15 residues. As DNA, the CDR3 is TGTGCCACCAGCAGAGATCGGTGGTCATTACATGGCTACACCTTC. Protein: CATSRDRWSLHGYTF.